The rows below give T cell receptor beta chains drawn from one sample of a study of T cell changes during pregnancy in multiple sclerosis. TCRdb keeps only in-frame clones here, not all; method: immunoSEQ multiplex PCR. The sample holds around 60,000 clones, 93% seen once. Sequencing used peripheral blood, obtained after pregnancy. The source of these receptors is a female donor with multiple sclerosis, enrolled in a pregnancy study. The CDR3 runs from the conserved cysteine through the conserved F or W. A D gene is named only where the DNA matches it firmly. Only some rows state a clone size, as once, few, many or a class for expanded clones.

TRBJ2-5	TRBD2	-	TRBV19	TGTGCCAGTAGTATGGGCCGGTCGATAGCGGGACAAGAGACCCAGTACTTC	CASSMGRSIAGQETQYF
TRBJ1-1	-	-	TRBV28	TGTGCCAGCAGACAGGGCCCCACTGAAGCTTTCTTT	CASRQGPTEAFF
TRBJ2-2	TRBD2	-	TRBV6-5	TGTGCCAGCAGTTACCTCGGGAGGGTGGGAACCGGGGAGCTGTTTTTT	CASSYLGRVGTGELFF
TRBJ2-7	TRBD2	-	TRBV5-1	TGCGCCAGCAGCTTTTTTGCGGGAGGGAAGGTCTACGAGCAGTACTTC	CASSFFAGGKVYEQYF
TRBJ2-6	-	medium-sized	TRBV7-9	TGTGCCAGCAGCCCCGCGGGCTCTGGGGCCAACGTCCTGACTTTC	CASSPAGSGANVLTF
TRBJ2-2	TRBD2	once	TRBV7-6	TGTGCCAGCAGCGGAGTTCTAGCGGGAAGCACCGGGGAGCTGTTTTTT	CASSGVLAGSTGELFF
TRBJ2-7	-	-	TRBV28	TGTGCCAGCAGGGGGACAGCGGGCTACGAGCAGTACTTC	CASRGTAGYEQYF
TRBJ1-5	-	-	TRBV30	TGTGCCTGGAGCACGGACACCAGCAATCAGCCCCAGCATTTT	CAWSTDTSNQPQHF
TRBJ2-5	TRBD1	-	TRBV6-5	TGTGCCAGCAGGACAGGGCAAGAGACCCAGTACTTC	CASRTGQETQYF
TRBJ2-7	-	-	TRBV19	TGTGCCAGTAGTATCGACAGGGAGGTGGACGAGCAGTACTTC	CASSIDREVDEQYF
TRBJ2-7	TRBD1	-	TRBV6-6	TGTGCCAGCACCCGACAGGGTGGGACCTACGAGCAGTACTTC	CASTRQGGTYEQYF
TRBJ2-1	TRBD2	-	TRBV4-2	TGTGCCAGCAGCCTTGGGACTAGCGGGAGGTACAATGAGCAGTTCTTC	CASSLGTSGRYNEQFF
TRBJ2-1	TRBD2	-	TRBV19	TGTGCCAGTAGTTCGACTAGCGGGAGGCTCCACAATGAGCAGTTCTTC	CASSSTSGRLHNEQFF
TRBJ2-2	TRBD2	-	TRBV5-1	TGCGCCAGCAGCTTGGCGCTAGCGGGAGAGTACACCGGGGAGCTGTTTTTT	CASSLALAGEYTGELFF
TRBJ2-1	TRBD1	-	TRBV28	TGTGCCAGCAGTCCCGAGGACAGGACGATCTACAATGAGCAGTTCTTC	CASSPEDRTIYNEQFF
TRBJ1-2	TRBD1	-	TRBV28	TGTGCCAGCAGACCCGGGACAGACCCTTATGGCTACACCTTC	CASRPGTDPYGYTF
TRBJ1-4	-	-	TRBV11-2	TGTGCCAGCAGCTTAGTGGCTGCAACTAATGAAAAACTGTTTTTT	CASSLVAATNEKLFF
TRBJ2-1	TRBD2	once	TRBV6-5	TGTGCCAGTTCCCTCGGACTAGCGGGTTACAATGAGCAGTTCTTC	CASSLGLAGYNEQFF
TRBJ2-1	TRBD2	-	TRBV18	TGTGCCAGCTCACCTCTAGGACTAGCGGAAGTACGTGAGCAGTTCTTC	CASSPLGLAEVREQFF
TRBJ2-2	TRBD2	once	TRBV9	TGTGCCAGCAGCGTAGGCGGGAGCCGCCTCACCGGGGAGCTGTTTTTT	CASSVGGSRLTGELFF
TRBJ2-1	TRBD2	-	TRBV30	TGTGCCTGGACCCAACTAGCGGGAGACTACAATGAGCAGTTCTTC	CAWTQLAGDYNEQFF
TRBJ2-7	-	-	TRBV6-6	TGTGCCAGCAGTTACTCGACACAGGGACGGATGTACGAGCAGTACTTC	CASSYSTQGRMYEQYF
TRBJ1-5	-	-	TRBV15	TGTGCCACCAGCAGAGGTCCTCGGGATAGCAATCAGCCCCAGCATTTT	CATSRGPRDSNQPQHF
TRBJ2-7	TRBD1	once	TRBV5-4	TGTGCCAGCAGCTGGACAGGGAACTACGAGCAGTACTTC	CASSWTGNYEQYF
TRBJ1-1	-	-	TRBV6-6	TGTGCCAGCAGTTACCGGGGGGGAGTTAGGAACACTGAAGCTTTCTTT	CASSYRGGVRNTEAFF
TRBJ2-3	TRBD2	-	TRBV27	TGTGCCAGCAGCTACAGGGGACTAGCGGGTTCAGATACGCAGTATTTT	CASSYRGLAGSDTQYF
TRBJ2-5	-	-	TRBV7-8	TGTGCCAGCAGCTTTGACAGATACCAAGAGACCCAGTACTTC	CASSFDRYQETQYF
TRBJ2-3	TRBD2	-	TRBV5-1	TGCGCCAGCAGCCCGCAGACTAGCGGGAGCTTAAATACGCAGTATTTT	CASSPQTSGSLNTQYF
TRBJ1-2	TRBD1	-	TRBV4-1	TGCGCCAGCAGCCCACAACAGGGGGTCGCGGGGGGCTACACCTTC	CASSPQQGVAGGYTF
TRBJ2-7	TRBD2	-	TRBV9	TGTGCCAGCAGCGAGACTAGCGGGAGTTCCGAGCAGTACTTC	CASSETSGSSEQYF
TRBJ2-5	TRBD2	-	TRBV15	TGTGCCACCAGCAGCCCTACTAGCGGGAGGGCCGGGAAAGAGACCCAGTACTTC	CATSSPTSGRAGKETQYF
TRBJ1-3	TRBD1	-	TRBV5-1	TGCGCCAGCAAGGAGGGGGCCGATGGAAACACCATATATTTT	CASKEGADGNTIYF
TRBJ1-1	-	-	TRBV19	TGTGCCAGTACCCCTCTCAGGGAGAACACTGAAGCTTTCTTT	CASTPLRENTEAFF
TRBJ2-1	TRBD2	-	TRBV5-4	TGTGCCAGCAGCCCACCCGGGACTAGCGGGTTGGGGGAGCAGTTCTTC	CASSPPGTSGLGEQFF
TRBJ2-7	TRBD2	-	TRBV6-1	TGTGCCAGCAGTGTCGGCGGGAGCTCCTACGAGCAGTACTTC	CASSVGGSSYEQYF